The 10 T cell receptor beta chains in this list originate from one sample, sequenced in a study of blood T cell repertoires in COVID-19 (dated by TCRdb to the early 2020s). Library creation used the immunoSEQ multiplex PCR assay. Imported from immuneACCESS, the table was reduced by TCRdb to in-frame sequences with V and J called. These copies leave out some clones; in studies compared against another copy, an unresolved V gene accounts for under half, and the cause of the remainder is not known. The sample table records under 350,000 clones; approximately 92% of these occur just once. More than 6% of the sample belongs to the ten largest clones. The sample was peripheral blood. The source of these receptors is a woman aged 25-40 years with COVID-19, enrolled during active disease.

The V and J genes are TRBV27 and TRBJ1-5; D is possibly TRBD1 (5 bases). In germline, CDR1 is MNHEY, CDR2 SMNVEV (reference sequence). The CDR3 extends over 15 amino acids. The germline V and J ends were trimmed by 4 bases and 6 bases, with 16 bases remaining between them. CDR3 region: CASSYQGGEGQPQHF. Here the CDR3 DNA reads TGTGCCAGCAGTTACCAGGGTGGGGAGGGTCAGCCCCAGCATTTT.

CDR3 sequence: CASSPTSGPSNEQYF. The CDR3, as DNA: TGTGCCAGCAGCCCGACTAGCGGCCCCTCGAACGAGCAGTACTTC. The genes are TRBV7-6 and TRBJ2-7; the match to TRBD2 covers 9 bases. The V and J ends lost 5 bases and 5 bases, in that order; junction bases with no gene match: 10. CDR1 is SGHVS, CDR2 FNYEAQ, per germline. CDR3 length: 15 residues.

The V gene is TRBV2, the J gene TRBJ2-1, with D tentatively TRBD2 (6 bases). The V gene's germline CDR1 is SNHLY and CDR2 FYNNEI. Trimming pared 6 bases from V and 0 bases from J, leaving 21 bases between. The CDR3 covers 18 residues. CDR3 region: CASSPRGSGQGSYNEQFF. In nucleotides, the CDR3 is TGTGCCAGCAGCCCGCGGGGTAGCGGCCAGGGCTCCTACAATGAGCAGTTCTTC.

The V and J genes are TRBV19 and TRBJ1-5, with 7 bases fitting TRBD1. The V segment lost 7 bases and the J segment 6 bases; nucleotides outside the gene matches: 15. Germline V gives CDR1 LNHDA, CDR2 SQIVND (reference sequence). This CDR3 has 16 residues. CDR3 in DNA: TGTGCCAGTACCTCTCTCGGACAGGAGAGAGGTCAGCCCCAGCATTTT. Amino acids: CASTSLGQERGQPQHF.

The V and J genes are TRBV19 and TRBJ1-4; a possible D gene is TRBD1 (6 bases). The CDR3 sequence is 13 residues long. The V gene's germline CDR1 is LNHDA and CDR2 SQIVND (reference sequence). Trimming shortened V by 4 bases and J by 5 bases, and 8 bases separated the two germline ends. CDR3 protein: CASSNGQNEKLFF. Here the CDR3 DNA reads TGTGCCAGTAGTAATGGACAGAATGAAAAACTGTTTTTT.

V and J are TRBV24-1 and TRBJ2-1; D may be TRBD1 (5 bases). Trimming took off 2 bases at V and 8 bases at J, with 15 bases between the two ends. The CDR3 sequence is 15 residues long. The germline V gene encodes CDR1 KGHDR and CDR2 SFDVKD. The CDR3 DNA reads TGTGCCACCAGTGATTACAGTGGTTGGGGCGATGAGCAGTTCTTC. This translates into CATSDYSGWGDEQFF.

CDR3 loop: CASSLVRTGVVGSPLHF. DNA of the CDR3: TGTGCCAGCAGCTTGGTTCGGACAGGGGTCGTCGGTTCACCCCTCCACTTT. The chain couples TRBV5-4 to TRBJ1-6; 9 nucleotides agree with TRBD1. CDR3 length equals 17 residues. The V gene end was trimmed by 0 bases and the J gene end by 9 bases; junction bases not matched to a gene: 10. Germline V gene data show CDR1 as SGHNT and CDR2 as YYREEE (reference sequence).

The V and J genes are TRBV28 and TRBJ2-7, with D unresolved. The CDR3 loop spans 12 amino acids. Germline-derived CDR1 and CDR2 are MDHEN and SYDVKM. Trimming removed 5 bases from V and 5 bases from J, with 10 bases in between. DNA for the CDR3: TGTGCCAGCAGTCGCTGGAGCAACGAGCAGTACTTC. Protein sequence: CASSRWSNEQYF.

The J gene is TRBJ2-6, the V gene TRBV2; TRBD1 is a possible D gene (6 bases). The germline V gene encodes CDR1 SNHLY and CDR2 FYNNEI. V was shortened by 0 bases and J by 0 bases, with 12 bases between the two germline ends. CDR3 length equals 18 residues. The CDR3 loop is CASSEAQGWGSGANVLTF. The CDR3 DNA reads as TGTGCCAGCAGTGAAGCTCAGGGGTGGGGCTCTGGGGCCAACGTCCTGACTTTC.

The table lists this clone with a count of one. This chain uses TRBV5-4 with TRBJ1-2, with 9 bases lining up with TRBD1. V lost 4 bases, J lost 7 bases, and 11 bases stayed unmatched. There are 15 residues in the CDR3. Germline V gene lookup returns CDR1 SGHNT and CDR2 YYREEE (reference sequence). CDR3 nucleotides: TGTGCCAGCAGCGTCCCGGGACAGGGTGGGTTTGGCTACACCTTC. It specifies CASSVPGQGGFGYTF.